This entry features one TCR beta chain sequence. This sample stems from a study of cytomegalovirus exposure and HLA in healthy donors. The PCR used 60 Vbeta and 13 Jbeta primers. Generated by immunoSEQ multiplex PCR, the TCRdb table keeps only in-frame clones and is missing some. Counted here are some 140,000 clones, roughly 80% occurring once; the ten biggest clones make up 8.8%. The CDR3 length is 14 residues. Trimming removed 2 bases at V and 13 bases at J, with 15 bases between. CDR1 is SEHNR and CDR2 is FQNEAQ in the germline V gene (reference sequence). The chain links TRBV7-9 to TRBJ1-6, with D maybe TRBD1 (6 bases). Sequencing was done on a sample of PBMCs. The clonotype originates from a woman between 50 and 59 years old in good health and CMV-seropositive. Here the CDR3 reads CASSLPNSGVPLHF. The CDR3 DNA reads as TGTGCCAGCAGCTTACCTAACTCAGGGGTCCCCCTCCACTTT.